This T cell receptor (beta chain) was obtained from a study of blood T cell repertoires in COVID-19. Study at large: From the United States, Italy and Spain came samples of acute and convalescent COVID-19. Sources were T cells, B-cell-depleted T cells, or PBMCs; the material itself was cDNA or gDNA.

Per the original data handling: The authors estimated nucleated cell counts from reference gene primer amplification. Assay: immunoSEQ multiplex PCR; the TCRdb copy retains only in-frame clones and omits some. For V, J and clone size, that table is used; D and trimming come from the DNA. The sample shows about 160,000 clones, approximately 88% of them seen only once. From germline, CDR1 is MNHEY and CDR2 SVGAGI. There are 14 residues in the CDR3. Trimming removed 2 bases at V and 2 bases at J, with 9 bases between. The sequence was obtained from a woman aged 80 or older with active or convalescent COVID-19. Sequencing was done on a sample of peripheral blood. This sequence joins TRBV6-5 and TRBJ1-1, with D possibly being TRBD1 (6 bases). CDR3 bases: TGTGCCAGCAGTTACCGCAGGGGTAACACTGAAGCTTTCTTT. It translates to CASSYRRGNTEAFF.